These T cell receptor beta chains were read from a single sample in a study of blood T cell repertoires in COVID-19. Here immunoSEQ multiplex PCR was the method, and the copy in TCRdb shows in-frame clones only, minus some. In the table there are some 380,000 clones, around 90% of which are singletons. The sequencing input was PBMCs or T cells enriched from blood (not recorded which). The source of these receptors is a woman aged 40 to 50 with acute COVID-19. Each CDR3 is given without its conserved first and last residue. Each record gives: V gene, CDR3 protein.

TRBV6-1 ASSEPGQRGSNQPQH
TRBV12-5 ASGFRLDTQY
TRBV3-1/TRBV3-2 ASSQGLAGSSYEQY
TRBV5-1 ASSLTGSSSYEQY
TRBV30 AWSGLEYNSPLH
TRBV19 ASSIPAQGNTEAF
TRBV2 ASSWTDTDTQY
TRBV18 ASSPGLYNEQF
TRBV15 ATSREGLAQPGDTQY
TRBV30 AWTRERDSYEQY